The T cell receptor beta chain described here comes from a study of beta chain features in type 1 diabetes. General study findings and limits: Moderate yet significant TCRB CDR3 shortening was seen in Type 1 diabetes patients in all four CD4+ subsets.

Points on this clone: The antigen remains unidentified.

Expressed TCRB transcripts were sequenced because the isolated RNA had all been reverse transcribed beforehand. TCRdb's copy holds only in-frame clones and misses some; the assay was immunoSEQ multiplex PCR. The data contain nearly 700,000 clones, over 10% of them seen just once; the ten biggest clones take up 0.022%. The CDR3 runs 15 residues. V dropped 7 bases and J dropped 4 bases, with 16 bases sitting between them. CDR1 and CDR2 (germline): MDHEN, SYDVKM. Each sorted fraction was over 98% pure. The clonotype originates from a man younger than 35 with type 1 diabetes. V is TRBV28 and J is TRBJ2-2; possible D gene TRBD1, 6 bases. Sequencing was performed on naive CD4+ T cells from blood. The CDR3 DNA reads TGTGCCAGCACTCCCACAGGGTCGGCCACCGGGGAGCTGTTTTTT. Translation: CASTPTGSATGELFF.